This T cell receptor (beta chain) appears in the sequencing data of a study of vaccination effects on CD4 cells after COVID-19. The overall study: Following the second dose by a median of 72 days, the post-vaccine samples were obtained. Overall study results and limits: Convalescent patients were few in the study, and early post-infection timepoints were absent.

Concerning this clone itself: Antigen unknown.

Peptide-pool stimulation followed by sequencing identified expanded antigen-specific CD4+ clonotypes in the ViraFEST assay. At the end of roughly ten days of culture, CD4+ T cells were isolated. Every participant took two doses of the BNT162b2 or mRNA-1273 vaccine. On days 3 and 7, fresh IL-2 medium replaced half the medium. Trimming removed 1 base at V and 4 bases at J, with 3 bases between. Germline-derived CDR1 and CDR2 are KGHDR and SFDVKD. This CDR3 spans 12 amino acids. The assay was immunoSEQ multiplex PCR, and TCRdb's table has in-frame clones only and misses some. Counted here are about 29,000 clones, around 74% occurring once; the ten biggest clones make up roughly a sixth.

The sequenced sample was CD4+ T cells from PBMCs cultured with HCoV-OC43 spike peptides, obtained after COVID-19 vaccination. Documented subset: HCoV-OC43 spike overlapping peptide pool stimulation. The chain couples TRBV24-1 to TRBJ2-5; unclear D gene. This clonotype was sampled from a human donor who received a COVID-19 vaccine. CDR3 DNA: TGTGCCACCAGTGATTTCGGAGAGACCCAGTACTTC. Translated: CATSDFGETQYF.